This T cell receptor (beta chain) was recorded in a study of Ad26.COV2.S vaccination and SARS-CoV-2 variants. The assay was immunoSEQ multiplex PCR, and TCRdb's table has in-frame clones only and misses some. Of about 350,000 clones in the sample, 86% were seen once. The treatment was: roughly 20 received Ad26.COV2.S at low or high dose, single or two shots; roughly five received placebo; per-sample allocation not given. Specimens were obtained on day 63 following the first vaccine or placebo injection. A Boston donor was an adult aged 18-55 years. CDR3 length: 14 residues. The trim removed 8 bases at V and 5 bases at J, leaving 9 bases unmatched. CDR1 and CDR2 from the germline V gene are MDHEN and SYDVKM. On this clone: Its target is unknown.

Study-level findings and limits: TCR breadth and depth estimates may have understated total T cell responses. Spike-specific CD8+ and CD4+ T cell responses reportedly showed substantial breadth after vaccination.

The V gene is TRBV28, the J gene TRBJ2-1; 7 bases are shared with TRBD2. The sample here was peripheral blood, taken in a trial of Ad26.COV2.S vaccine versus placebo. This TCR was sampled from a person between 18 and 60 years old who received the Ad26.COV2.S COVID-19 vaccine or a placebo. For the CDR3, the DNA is TGTGCCAGCTGCGGGGGAACGGCTGACAATGAGCAGTTCTTC. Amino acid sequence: CASCGGTADNEQFF.